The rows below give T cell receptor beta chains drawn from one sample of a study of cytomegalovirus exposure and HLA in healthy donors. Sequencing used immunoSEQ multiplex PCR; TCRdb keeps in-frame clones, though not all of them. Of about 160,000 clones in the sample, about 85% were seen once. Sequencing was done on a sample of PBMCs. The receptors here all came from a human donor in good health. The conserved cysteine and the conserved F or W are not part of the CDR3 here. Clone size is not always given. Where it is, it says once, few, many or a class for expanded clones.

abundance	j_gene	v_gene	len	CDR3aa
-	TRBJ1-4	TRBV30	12	AWMPRATNEKLF
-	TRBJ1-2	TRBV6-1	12	ASSARRTNYGYT
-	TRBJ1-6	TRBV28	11	ASSDRGLSPLH
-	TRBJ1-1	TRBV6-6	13	ASSSPGAGDTEAF
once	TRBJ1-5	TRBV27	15	ASSPSPGGQSNQPQH
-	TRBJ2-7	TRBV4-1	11	ASSETSAYEQY
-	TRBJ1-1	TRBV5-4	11	ASSLQGRTEAF
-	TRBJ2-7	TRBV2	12	ASSEGTGFYEQY
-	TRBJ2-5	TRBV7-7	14	ASSLEASRLGETQY
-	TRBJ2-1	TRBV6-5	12	ASSYSTTHNEQF
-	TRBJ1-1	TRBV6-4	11	ASRQGLNTEAF
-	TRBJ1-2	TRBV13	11	ASSSGTPHGYT
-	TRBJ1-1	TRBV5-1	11	ASSQPGGGEAF
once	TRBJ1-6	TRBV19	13	ASSIRGRVDSPLH
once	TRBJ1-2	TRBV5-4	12	ASSLGDRNYGYP
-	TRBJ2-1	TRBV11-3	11	ASSYPGINEQF
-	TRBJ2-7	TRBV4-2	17	ASSQDLTSGPDISYEQY
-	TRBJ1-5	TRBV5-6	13	ASSLTGKSNQPQH
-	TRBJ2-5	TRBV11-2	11	ASSLDTRETQY
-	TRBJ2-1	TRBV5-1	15	ASSLVAGGSSYNEQF
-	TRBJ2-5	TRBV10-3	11	ATTGRDRETQY
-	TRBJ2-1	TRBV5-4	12	ASSLELAGGRQF
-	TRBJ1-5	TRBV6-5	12	ASSEENSNQPQH
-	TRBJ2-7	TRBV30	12	AWSVSQGGYEQY
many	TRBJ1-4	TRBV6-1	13	ASSDEDYGSEKLF
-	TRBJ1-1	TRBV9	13	ASSVLGQLNTEAF
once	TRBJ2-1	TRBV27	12	ASSHGLPYNEQF
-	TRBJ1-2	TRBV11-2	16	ASSLSIYQGAANYGYT
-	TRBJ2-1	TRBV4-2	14	ASSQEASGGSNEQF